Only a few counts were recorded for the clone carrying this T cell receptor (beta chain). Its antigen remains unknown. This may arise from a read error, as a much more abundant clone is one base away. CDR3 size: 13 residues. With 6 bases removed from V and 1 base from J, the gap between germline ends came to 9 bases. Germline V gives CDR1 SGHTA, CDR2 FQGNSA. The sample originates from a study of T cells after yellow fever vaccination. Study-wide results and limits: Contaminating bulk clonotypes could be abundant in FACS-sorted repertoires.

TCRdb itself ran the 5' RACE reads through MiXCR, one entry per CDR3 protein. Among a few hundred thousand distinct CDR3 sequences listed, about 15% were seen once. The TCR sequence derives from a man between 18 and 29 years old who received the YFV17D yellow fever vaccine. The sequenced sample was PBMCs, obtained more than 4 days after the first yellow fever vaccination. The chain links TRBV7-2 to TRBJ1-1; possibly TRBD1 for D (5 bases). For the CDR3, the DNA is TGTGCCAGCAGATCCGGACAGAACACTGAAGCTTTCTTT. This encodes CASRSGQNTEAFF.